This T cell receptor beta chain was sequenced during a study of T cell responses to AZD1222 COVID-19 vaccine. General study results and limits: Seropositive AZD1222 recipients at baseline numbered only 6 or 7.

This clone showed up just a few times. Its antigen remains unidentified. The protocol was immunoSEQ multiplex PCR, while the TCRdb copy is restricted to in-frame clones and leaves out a portion. The sample carries about 130,000 clones, 89% recorded once. The CDR3 is 14 amino acids. The receptor was isolated from an adult in good health. The rearrangement uses TRBV1 and TRBJ1-2. TRBV1 is recorded as a pseudogene. The sample in question was peripheral blood, obtained on day 0 of AZD1222 vaccination. This CDR3 reads CTSSQEGSSWRYTF. CDR3 in DNA: TGCACCAGCAGCCAAGAAGGATCCTCGTGGCGCTACACCTTC.